This TCR beta chain was observed in a study of T-cell memory formation after mild COVID-19. Study summary: In these data, TCR clusters were largely donor specific. Broader study findings: CD8+ contracting clones occupied EMRA, while CD4+ ones occupied mainly CM and EM.

CDR1 is DFQATT and CDR2 is SNEGSKA in the germline V gene (reference sequence). The CDR3 runs 15 residues. V shed 3 bases and J shed 3 bases, with 15 bases lying between them. Sample barcodes and UMIs were carried by the TCR alpha and TCR beta cDNA libraries that 5'RACE generated with constant-segment primers. TCRdb recomputed calls from the 5' RACE reads with MiXCR, one row per CDR3 protein. This repertoire shows some 450,000 distinct CDR3 sequences, about 19% found once; its top ten account for roughly 8.4%. This clonotype has a handful of counts. Its cognate antigen is unknown. The specimen was PBMCs or a T cell subset sorted from them (not recorded which). The V gene is TRBV20-1, the J gene TRBJ2-4, with D possibly being TRBD1 (6 bases). This sequence originates from an adult woman who had mild COVID-19 (a few samples of this study predate the infection). Cell type and time point are not known. As DNA, the CDR3 is TGCAGTGCTAGCCGACAAGGGACATACAAAAACATTCAGTACTTC. It yields the protein CSASRQGTYKNIQYF.